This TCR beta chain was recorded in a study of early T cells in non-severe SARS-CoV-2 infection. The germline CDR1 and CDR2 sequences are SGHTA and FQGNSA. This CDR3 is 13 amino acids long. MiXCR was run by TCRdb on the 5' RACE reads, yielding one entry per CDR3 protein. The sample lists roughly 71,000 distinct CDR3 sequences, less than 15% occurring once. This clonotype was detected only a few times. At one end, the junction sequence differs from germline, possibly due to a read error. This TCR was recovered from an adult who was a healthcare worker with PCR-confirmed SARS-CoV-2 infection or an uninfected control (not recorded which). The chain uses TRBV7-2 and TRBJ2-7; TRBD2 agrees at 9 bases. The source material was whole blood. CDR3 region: CASSLAGPTEQYF. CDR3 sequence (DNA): TGTGCCAGCAGCCTAGCGGGACCTACCGAGCAGTACTTC.